This T cell receptor beta chain emerged from a study of T cell repertoires in cytomegalovirus infection. Study-level findings and limits: In two of eight donors, the top clonotype was HLA-C-restricted CMV-specific.

This clonotype has ten or more counts. The antigen is not known. MiXCR was run by TCRdb on the reads, yielding one entry per CDR3 protein. The table records 250,000 to 300,000 distinct CDR3 sequences, 9.1% of them present only once. In germline, CDR1 is SEHNR, CDR2 FQNEAQ (reference sequence). This CDR3 spans 15 amino acids. Trimming stripped 3 bases from V and 0 bases from J, with 9 bases between. Sequencing was carried out using PBMCs. V and J are TRBV7-9 and TRBJ1-3; weak D call: TRBD1 (6 bases). The source is a human donor in good health (CMV status not recorded). Some clones in this sample may be carry-over from other donors' samples. CDR3 in DNA: TGTGCCAGCAGCTTCACAGGGACCTCTGGAAACACCATATATTTT. It specifies CASSFTGTSGNTIYF.